This TCR beta chain was documented in a study of T cell responses to AZD1222 COVID-19 vaccine. Some clones are missing from TCRdb's copy, which holds only in-frame ones; the method was immunoSEQ multiplex PCR. The sample carries about 110,000 clones, 89% recorded once. The study's findings and limits: It should be noted that donors were predominantly white British and more often female, and clonal diversity was possibly underestimated. Nearly half of spike-specific TCRs reportedly go after variant regions that carry no mutations. Spike was spanned by vaccine-associated CD4 TCRs, with dominance at 160-218 and 743-854.

As concerns this clone: Its antigen is undetermined.

The source was peripheral blood, collected on day 0 of AZD1222 vaccination. This receptor was taken from an adult in good health.

CDR3 sequence: CASTQGAALREQYF. CDR3 sequence (DNA): TGTGCCAGCACCCAGGGGGCCGCCCTTAGGGAGCAGTACTTC. The rearrangement links TRBV3-1 (or the pseudogene TRBV3-2) to TRBJ2-7; 8 bases match TRBD1. The CDR3 consists of 14 residues. The germline CDR1 and CDR2 sequences are LGHDT and YNNKEL (reference sequence). The ends lost 7 bases at V and 7 bases at J; junction bases unmatched: 12.